This T cell receptor (beta chain) appears in the sequencing data of a study of response to subunit inactivated influenza vaccine. TCRdb fed the RT-PCR reads into MiXCR, producing one record per CDR3 protein. Among more than 700,000 distinct CDR3 sequences listed, 21% were seen once. Overall study findings and caveats: Few additional T cells are recruited per seasonal influenza vaccination, authors suggested.

V lost 4 bases and J lost 0, with 11 bases in between. The germline CDR1 and CDR2 sequences are SQVTM and ANQGSEA. This CDR3 has 14 amino acids. This clonotype was picked up a small number of times. Antigen specificity is unknown. This receptor was obtained from a man aged 50 to 59 who received an inactivated influenza vaccine. The source was PBMCs from blood, collected more than 4 days after vaccination. The V gene is TRBV29-1, the J gene TRBJ2-3, with a tentative D call TRBD2 (6 bases). The CDR3 nucleotides read TGCAGCGTTGGACGTGGGGGGAGCACAGATACGCAGTATTTT. Encoded protein: CSVGRGGSTDTQYF.